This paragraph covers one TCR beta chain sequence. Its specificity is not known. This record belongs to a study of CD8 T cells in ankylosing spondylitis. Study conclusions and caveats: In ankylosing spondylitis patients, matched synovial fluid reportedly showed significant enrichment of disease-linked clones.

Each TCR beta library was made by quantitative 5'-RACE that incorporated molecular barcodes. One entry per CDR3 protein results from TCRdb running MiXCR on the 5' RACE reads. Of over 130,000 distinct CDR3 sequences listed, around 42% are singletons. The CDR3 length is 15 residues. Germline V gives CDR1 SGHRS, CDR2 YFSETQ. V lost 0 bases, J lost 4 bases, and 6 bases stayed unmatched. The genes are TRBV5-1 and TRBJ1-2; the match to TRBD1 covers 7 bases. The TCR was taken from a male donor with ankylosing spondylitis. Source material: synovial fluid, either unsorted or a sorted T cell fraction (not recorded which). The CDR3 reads CASSLGQGRGYGYTF. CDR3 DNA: TGCGCCAGCAGCTTGGGACAGGGTCGCGGCTATGGCTACACCTTC.